This T cell receptor beta chain stems from a study of cytomegalovirus exposure and HLA in healthy donors. Overall study findings and caveats: In an earlier analysis, most TCR beta V segments were productive about 87% or about 30% of the time.

Per the germline V gene, CDR1 is MNHEY and CDR2 is SMNVEV (reference sequence). This CDR3 spans 15 amino acids. A multiplex PCR was run with 60 Vbeta primers and 13 Jbeta primers. TCRdb keeps only in-frame clones here, not all; method: immunoSEQ multiplex PCR. Of roughly 200,000 clones in the sample, over 70% were seen once. This clone was observed once. Its antigen is not known. The sequenced material came from PBMCs. This sequence joins TRBV27 and TRBJ2-5, with 7 positions matching TRBD1. The better agreement between TRBJ2-7 and the DNA end casts doubt on the J call. The TCR comes from a boy between 2 and 10 years old in good health and CMV-seronegative. DNA of the CDR3: TGTGCCAGCAGTTTAAGGGGAAGGGACAGCGGCGAGCAGTACTTC. Protein sequence: CASSLRGRDSGEQYF.